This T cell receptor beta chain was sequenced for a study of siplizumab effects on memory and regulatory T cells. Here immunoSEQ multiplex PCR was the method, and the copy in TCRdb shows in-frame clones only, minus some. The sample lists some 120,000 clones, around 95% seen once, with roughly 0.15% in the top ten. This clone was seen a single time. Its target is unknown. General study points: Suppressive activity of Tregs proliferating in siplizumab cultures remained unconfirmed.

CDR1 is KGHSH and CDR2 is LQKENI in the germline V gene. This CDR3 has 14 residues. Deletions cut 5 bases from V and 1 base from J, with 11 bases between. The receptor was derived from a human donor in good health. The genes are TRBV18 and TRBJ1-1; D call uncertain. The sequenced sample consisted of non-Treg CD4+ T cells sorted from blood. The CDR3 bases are TGTGCCAGCTCAACCAGTATAGGGAACACTGAAGCTTTCTTT. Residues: CASSTSIGNTEAFF.